This TCR beta chain was identified during a study of blood T cell repertoires in COVID-19 (dated by TCRdb to 2019 to 2021). For the study in its entirety: Samples from collaborators originated in the United States, Italy and Spain and spanned both the acute and convalescent phases of COVID-19. The repertoires were made available in a free public database intended to serve as a resource for research on the immune response to SARS-CoV-2. The material from the prospective study consisted of cDNA or gDNA derived from T cells, B-cell-depleted T cells, or PBMCs. Samples were obtained from the ongoing ImmuneRACE study (first 160 participants) and from about 1,300 subjects provided by 6 global collaborators. A de-identified subject ID, COVID-19 status, age in years and sex were almost always included in the sample metadata. Deeply sampled blood TCRbeta repertoires from subjects exposed to, actively infected with, or recovered from COVID-19 were included in the dataset. Where HLA class I and class II types were available, the types were taken from metadata supplied by the sample provider, not from assay-based typing. The paper's findings and limits, for the study overall: Clinical and demographic metadata were provided uncurated, with the amount varying by source and participant.

TCRbeta CDR3 regions were amplified from genomic DNA by means of the immunoSEQ Assay, a bias-controlled multiplex PCR. The study's own analysis went as follows. Nucleated cell counts per sample were estimated from amplification of reference gene primers within the assay. To quantify the absolute abundance of each unique TCRbeta CDR3 rearrangement, sequence reads were collapsed and filtered. For each sample, productive Simpson clonality was calculated by taking the square root of Simpson's diversity index across productive rearrangements. TCRdb took over this immuneACCESS table, retaining in-frame rearrangements with V and J assigned. Such tables are incomplete; in checked studies, under half of the missing clones stem from an unresolved V gene, and the remainder is unexplained. Clonal size and the V and J genes are those of that table, whereas D and trimming came from the DNA. This sample gives about 46,000 clones in total; roughly nine tenths of them show up just once. The ten largest clones represent about a sixth of the sample.

According to the germline V gene (reference sequence), CDR1 reads MNHEY and CDR2 reads SMNVEV. For this chain, trimming is 8 bases at the V end and 7 bases at the J end, and the number of junction bases without a gene match is 8. From the cysteine up to the phenylalanine, the CDR3 has a length of 14 residues. The sequence is cut down to CDR3 DNA, 42 bases in frame from base 1. In the case of this clone: What antigen it recognizes has not been identified. No quality values exist for individual bases; no much larger clone is one base distant.

Each collaborating institution followed its own protocols to collect whole blood in K2EDTA tubes. For TCRbeta analysis, collaborator samples were shipped as frozen whole blood, as isolated PBMCs, or as DNA extracted from either sample type. The rearrangement combines TRBV27 with TRBJ1-6, with 7 bases matching TRBD1. The receptor was derived from a man aged 60 to 69 with active or convalescent COVID-19. Sample: peripheral blood. The CDR3 protein: CASGRQGENSPLHF. The nucleotide sequence reads TGTGCCAGCGGACGACAGGGTGAGAATTCACCCCTCCACTTT.